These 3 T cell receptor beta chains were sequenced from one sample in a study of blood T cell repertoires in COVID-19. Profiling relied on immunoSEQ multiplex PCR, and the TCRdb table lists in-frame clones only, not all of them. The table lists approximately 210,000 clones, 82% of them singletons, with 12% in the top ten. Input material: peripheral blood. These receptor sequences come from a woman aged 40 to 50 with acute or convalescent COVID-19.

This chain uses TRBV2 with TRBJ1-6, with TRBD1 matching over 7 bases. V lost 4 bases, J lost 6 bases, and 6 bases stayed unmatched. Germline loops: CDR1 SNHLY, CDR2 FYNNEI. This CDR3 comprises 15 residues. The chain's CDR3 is CASSAGGTANSPLHF. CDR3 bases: TGTGCCAGCAGTGCAGGCGGGACAGCTAATTCACCCCTCCACTTT.

The CDR3 sequence: CATNPRVNEQYF. The CDR3 region has the DNA TGTGCCACCAACCCCCGAGTCAACGAGCAGTACTTC. The V call is TRBV24-1, the J call TRBJ2-7; D is ambiguous. Germline assignment: CDR1 KGHDR and CDR2 SFDVKD. The CDR3 length is 12 residues. V lost 8 bases, J lost 5 bases, and 12 bases lay in between.

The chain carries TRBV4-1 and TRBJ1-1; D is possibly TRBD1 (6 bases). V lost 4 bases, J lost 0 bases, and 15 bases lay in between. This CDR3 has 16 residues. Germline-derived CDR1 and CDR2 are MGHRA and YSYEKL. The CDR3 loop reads CASSPAGARVNTEAFF. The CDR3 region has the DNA TGCGCCAGCAGCCCAGCGGGGGCTCGAGTGAACACTGAAGCTTTCTTT.